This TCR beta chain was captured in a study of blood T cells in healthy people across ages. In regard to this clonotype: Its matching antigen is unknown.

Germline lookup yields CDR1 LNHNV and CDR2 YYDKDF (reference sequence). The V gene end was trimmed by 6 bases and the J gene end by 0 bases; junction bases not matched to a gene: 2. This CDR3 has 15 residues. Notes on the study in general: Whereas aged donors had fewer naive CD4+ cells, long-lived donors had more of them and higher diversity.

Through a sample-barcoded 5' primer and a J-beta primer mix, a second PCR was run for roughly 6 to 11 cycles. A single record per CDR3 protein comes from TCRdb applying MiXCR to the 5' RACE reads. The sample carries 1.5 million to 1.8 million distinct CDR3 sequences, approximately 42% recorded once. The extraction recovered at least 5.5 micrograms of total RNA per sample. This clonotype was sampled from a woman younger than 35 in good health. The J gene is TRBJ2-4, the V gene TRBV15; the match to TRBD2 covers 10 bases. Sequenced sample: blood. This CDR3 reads CATRGLAVAKNIQYF. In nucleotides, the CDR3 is TGTGCCACCAGAGGACTAGCGGTAGCCAAAAACATTCAGTACTTC.